Listed below are T cell receptor beta chains from one sample, sequenced in a study of T cell repertoires in cytomegalovirus infection. MiXCR, run by TCRdb on the reads, gives a single entry per CDR3 protein. Among more than 200,000 distinct CDR3 sequences, approximately 9.2% were seen once, and the ten largest hold approximately 15%. The sequenced sample was PBMCs. These receptors originate from a human donor in good health (CMV status not recorded). Some clones in this sample may be carry-over from other donors' samples. The CDR3 runs from the conserved cysteine through the conserved F or W. D genes are given only for firm matches. Clone size appears in some rows only: once, few, many, or a class for an expanded clone.

CDR3nt,CDR3aa,abundance,v_gene,d_gene,j_gene
TGTGCCAGCACCCGCGGGGGGGCCTTGCAAGAGACCCAGTACTTC,CASTRGGALQETQYF,many,TRBV11-3,TRBD2,TRBJ2-5
TGTGCCAGCAGCGCTAACGGGCCTGGGACGGGAGAGCAGTACTTC,CASSANGPGTGEQYF,many,TRBV7-2,.,TRBJ2-7
TGTGCCAGCATCGAATTAAAGGGACTAGCGGCTTACAATGAGCAGTTCTTC,CASIELKGLAAYNEQFF,many,TRBV28,TRBD2,TRBJ2-1
TGTGCCACCAGCAGAGAGCCGGGCGGGGTAGGAGATACGCAGTATTTT,CATSREPGGVGDTQYF,few,TRBV15,.,TRBJ2-3
TGTGCCAGCCAGGGGGGGCTGAACATTCAGTACTTC,CASQGGLNIQYF,few,TRBV2,.,TRBJ2-4
TGTGCCAGCAGCTTAGCAGGGGGCGCGAGTGGCTACACCTTC,CASSLAGGASGYTF,.,TRBV7-2,TRBD1,TRBJ1-2
TGTGCCAGCACCCCCGACCATCTAGCGGGAGGCACCGGGGAGCTGTTTTTT,CASTPDHLAGGTGELFF,.,TRBV7-2,TRBD2,TRBJ2-2
TGTGCCAGCAGTTCGTACAGGGGGCCCACAGATACGCAGTATTTT,CASSSYRGPTDTQYF,.,TRBV12-3/TRBV12-4,TRBD1,TRBJ2-3
TGTGCCAGCAGTTTAGAGTCGAGGAACACTGAAGCTTTCTTT,CASSLESRNTEAFF,many,TRBV12-3/TRBV12-4,.,TRBJ1-1
TGTGCCAGCAGCTCCTTGGGGCTAGCGGGGTACGAGCAGTACTTC,CASSSLGLAGYEQYF,many,TRBV7-2,TRBD2,TRBJ2-7
TGTGCCAGCAGCTCCCAAGGTGCTGGGGCCAACGTCCTGACTTTC,CASSSQGAGANVLTF,many,TRBV27,.,TRBJ2-6
TGTGCCAGCAGACGAGACGGACTAGGGACAGATACGCAGTATTTT,CASRRDGLGTDTQYF,few,TRBV12-3/TRBV12-4,TRBD2,TRBJ2-3
TGTGCCAGCACCCGGGACAGGAGAGAGACCCAGTACTTC,CASTRDRRETQYF,.,TRBV7-2,TRBD1,TRBJ2-5
TGTGCCAGCAGCCGAGACAGGGCTTGGGGCACTGAAGCTTTCTTT,CASSRDRAWGTEAFF,many,TRBV7-2,TRBD1,TRBJ1-1
TGTGCCAGCAGCTCGATGATCTACGAGCAGTACTTC,CASSSMIYEQYF,many,TRBV7-2,.,TRBJ2-7
TGTGCCAGCAGTGAAGCGCGGAGTTTGGGCAATCAGCCCCAGCATTTT,CASSEARSLGNQPQHF,many,TRBV6-1,.,TRBJ1-5
TGTGCCAGTAGTATAGTCCCGACTAGCGGGAGGCGTAATGAGCAGTTCTTC,CASSIVPTSGRRNEQFF,many,TRBV19,TRBD2,TRBJ2-1
TGTGCCAGCAGCTTATCAGCCAGGGGGCTTGGAAACACCATATATTTT,CASSLSARGLGNTIYF,.,TRBV7-8,TRBD1,TRBJ1-3
TGTGCCAGCAGCTTAAGGTCCCCCCAGAACACTGAAGCTTTCTTT,CASSLRSPQNTEAFF,.,TRBV7-2,.,TRBJ1-1
TGTGCCAGCAGTTTCCAGGGCCCCGGGGAGCTGTTTTTT,CASSFQGPGELFF,.,TRBV6-2/TRBV6-3,.,TRBJ2-2
TGCGCCAGCAGCCAACCACCGACCACAGACAGGTACCAAGAGACCCAGTACTTC,CASSQPPTTDRYQETQYF,few,TRBV4-1,.,TRBJ2-5
TGTGCCAGCAGCTTAGCGGGACAGGGGGCGAAGGAGACCCAGTACTTC,CASSLAGQGAKETQYF,many,TRBV7-2,TRBD1,TRBJ2-5